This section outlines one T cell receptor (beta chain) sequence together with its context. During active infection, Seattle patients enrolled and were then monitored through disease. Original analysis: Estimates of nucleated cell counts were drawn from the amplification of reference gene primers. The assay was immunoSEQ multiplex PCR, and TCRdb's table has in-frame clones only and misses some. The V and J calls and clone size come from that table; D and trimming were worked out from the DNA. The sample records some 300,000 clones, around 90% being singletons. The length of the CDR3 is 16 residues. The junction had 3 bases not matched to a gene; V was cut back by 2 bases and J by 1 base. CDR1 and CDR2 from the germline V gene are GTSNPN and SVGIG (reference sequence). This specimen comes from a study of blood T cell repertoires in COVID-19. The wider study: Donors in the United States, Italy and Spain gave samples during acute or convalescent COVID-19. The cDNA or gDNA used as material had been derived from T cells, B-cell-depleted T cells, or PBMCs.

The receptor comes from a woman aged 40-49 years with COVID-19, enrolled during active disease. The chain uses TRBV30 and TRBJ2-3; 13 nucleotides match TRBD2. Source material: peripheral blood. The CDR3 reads CAWSTGTSGGTDTQYF. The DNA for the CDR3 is TGTGCCTGGAGTACCGGGACTAGCGGGGGCACAGATACGCAGTATTTT.